This entry describes one TCR beta chain. Its antigen is currently unknown. The entry originates in a study of cytomegalovirus exposure and HLA in healthy donors. Study-level findings and limits: Some TCR beta chains (over 150 of them) were listed as cytomegalovirus-associated.

The PCR had 60 Vbeta and 13 Jbeta primers. Profiled with immunoSEQ multiplex PCR; TCRdb holds only in-frame clones, not every one. Of 50,000 or so clones detected, roughly four fifths appear once; the ten largest clones hold 2.5% to 3%. V lost 7 bases to trimming and J lost 0 bases, with 12 bases between them. CDR3 length equals 15 residues. Germline V gene lookup returns CDR1 MNHEY and CDR2 SVGAGI. The sequence was collected from a woman between 35 and 50 years old in good health and CMV-seropositive. The sequencing input was PBMCs. This chain uses TRBV6-5 with TRBJ1-4; D is possibly TRBD1 (6 bases). CDR3: CASTRTVPTNEKLFF. In DNA, the CDR3 is TGTGCCAGCACTAGGACAGTCCCAACTAATGAAAAACTGTTTTTT.